The 30 T cell receptor beta chains listed next were all sequenced from one sample in a study of tissue T cells after allogeneic stem cell transplantation (dated by TCRdb to between 2021 and 2024). The time point label corresponds to: mouse harvest day 7 after allogeneic transplant. Mouse grafts consisting of 10^7 T-cell-depleted bone marrow cells combined with 10^6 splenic CD5+ T cells were administered by tail vein injection. The method behind the library was the immunoSEQ multiplex PCR assay. TCRdb mirrors the immuneACCESS table, restricted to in-frame sequences. Some clones are absent from its copies; in checked studies, under half trace to an unresolved V gene, and the reason for the others is unknown. This sample is represented by some 7,000 clones; 40% to 55% of them were singletons. The top ten constitute roughly 8.2% of the sample. The specimen was lymph node tissue. The receptors stem from a female BALB/c mouse given C57BL/6 T cells with graft-versus-host disease after an allogeneic hematopoietic cell transplant.

In the case of this clone: Mouse gene names and germline throughout. Read sequence stops 1 residue before the CDR3 end, and the germline J gene provides the missing end. The V call is TRBV26, the J call TRBJ2-7, with TRBD2 matching 10 bases. V lost 3 bases to trimming and J lost 3 bases; unmatched junction nucleotides: 5. The germline CDR1 and CDR2 sequences are KGHPV and FQNQEV (reference sequence). CDR3 size: 15 residues. The CDR3 DNA, read in part, is TGTGCCAGCAGTCTCGGCTGGGGGGGCCTCTATGAACAGTAC. Protein product: CASSLGWGGLYEQY. The full CDR3 protein is CASSLGWGGLYEQYF.

On this clone itself: Mouse gene names and germline throughout. With the read ending 1 residue before the CDR3 end, the germline J gene is used to fill in that end. This chain uses TRBV26 with TRBJ2-3; a possible D gene is TRBD1 (6 bases). Germline CDR1 and CDR2: KGHPV and FQNQEV (reference sequence). This CDR3 has 13 residues. V lost 3 bases and J lost 3, with 7 bases in between. Partial CDR3 DNA: TGTGCCAGCAGTCTCACAGGGGCAGAAACGCTGTAT. Encoded protein: CASSLTGAETLY. The whole CDR3 protein reads CASSLTGAETLYF.

Concerning this clone itself: Gene names and germline refer to mouse. Coverage ceases 1 residue before the CDR3 finishes, and the germline J gene fills in the end. V usage is TRBV16 and J usage is TRBJ2-4; D call uncertain. The CDR3 runs to 14 residues. V was shortened by 0 bases and J by 0 bases, with 4 bases between the two germline ends. The germline gives CDR1 SGHSA, CDR2 FRNQAP. CDR3 bases read: TGTGCAAGCAGCTTAGATTTCAGTCAAAACACCTTGTAC. Translation: CASSLDFSQNTLY. The full CDR3 is CASSLDFSQNTLYF.

This clone is judged medium-sized. Gene names are the mouse ones. The CDR3 extends 1 residue past the end of the read, so its final part is completed from the germline J gene. J is TRBJ2-7 and V is TRBV16, with 10 positions matching TRBD2. The trim removed 3 bases at V and 3 bases at J, leaving 5 bases unmatched. The CDR3 extends over 15 amino acids. Germline lookup yields CDR1 SGHSA and CDR2 FRNQAP. The CDR3 here is CASSFYWGGNYEQYF. The part of the CDR3 DNA that was read is TGTGCAAGCAGCTTCTACTGGGGGGGGAACTATGAACAGTAC.

Relative to its sample, this clone is medium-sized. Gene names refer to mouse genes. The CDR3 end is not reached by the read, which stops 1 residue before it; the germline J gene fills it in. J is TRBJ2-7 and V is TRBV16; a weak D match, TRBD2 (7 bases). Germline values: CDR1 SGHSA, CDR2 FRNQAP. The CDR3 has 14 amino acids. Trimming removed 0 bases at V and 3 bases at J, with 9 bases between. CDR3 bases read: TGTGCAAGCAGCTTAGAGGGGGGCCTCTATGAACAGTAC. The encoded protein is CASSLEGGLYEQY. The full CDR3 protein is CASSLEGGLYEQYF.

A note on this clone: Gene names and germline match the mouse. The CDR3 end lies 1 residue beyond the end of the read and is filled in from the germline J gene. This chain connects TRBV3 to TRBJ2-5; D is perhaps TRBD2 (6 bases). Germline-derived CDR1 and CDR2 are SNHLY and FYNGKV (reference sequence). The CDR3 is made up of 14 amino acids. V gave up 3 bases and J gave up 1 base, with 8 bases separating them. CDR3 sequence reads: CASSFDWHQDTQYF. Partial CDR3 DNA: TGTGCCAGCAGCTTTGACTGGCACCAAGACACCCAGTAC. The entire variable domain, with the rest obtained from reference TRBV3 and TRBJ2-5, is as follows: GPKVLQIPSHQIIDMGQMVTLNCDPVSNHLYFYWYKQILGQQMEFLVNFYNGKVMEKSKLFKDQFSVERPDGSYFTLKIQPTALEDSAVYFCASSFDWHQDTQYFGPGTRLLVL.

This clone was picked up a small number of times. These gene names are mouse names. The sequenced CDR3 bases are TGTGCCAGCAGTCTGCCGGGGACAGGGGATGAACAGTAC. This gives the protein CASSLPGTGDEQY. The entire CDR3 sequence reads CASSLPGTGDEQYF. The chain links TRBV26 to TRBJ2-7, with 10 bases aligning to TRBD1. Coverage ceases 1 residue before the CDR3 finishes, and the germline J gene fills in the end. Germline V gene sequence: CDR1 KGHPV, CDR2 FQNQEV (reference sequence). The length of the CDR3 is 14 residues. V shed 2 bases, J shed 5 bases, and the junction held 3 bases outside the gene matches.

This clone was detected only once. The genes are named according to mouse. The CDR3 protein is CASSRQGTDERLFF. Partial CDR3 DNA: TGTGCCAGCTCTCGACAGGGGACGGACGAAAGATTATTT. The rearrangement uses TRBV12-2 and TRBJ1-4; 8 nucleotides match TRBD1. Read coverage stops 1 residue before the CDR3 terminus; the germline J gene supplies the remainder. The V segment lost 2 bases and the J segment 6 bases; nucleotides outside the gene matches: 4. Germline V gene sequence: CDR1 SGHLS, CDR2 HYDKME. The CDR3 loop spans 14 amino acids.

In the case of this clone: Each gene name is a mouse one. The read ends 1 residue shy of where the CDR3 ends; the end is completed using the germline J gene. The V call is TRBV5, the J call TRBJ2-7; 10 nucleotides line up with TRBD2. Unmatched junction bases numbered 4, after V lost 1 base and J lost 7 bases. The CDR3 covers 14 residues. CDR1 and CDR2 (germline): LGHNA, YNLKQL (reference sequence). The CDR3 bases that were read are TGTGCCAGCAGCCAAGGGCTGGGGGGGCGAGAACAGTAC. It translates to CASSQGLGGREQY. From start to end, the CDR3 is CASSQGLGGREQYF.

As for this clone: Mouse germline and gene names are used. The CDR3 end lies 1 residue beyond the end of the read and is filled in from the germline J gene. J is TRBJ1-1 and V is TRBV13-2; maybe TRBD1 (6 bases). V was shortened by 1 base and J by 0 bases, with 10 bases between the two germline ends. Germline loops: CDR1 NNHNN, CDR2 SYGAGS (reference sequence). This CDR3 is built from 15 residues. The CDR3 bases that were read are TGTGCCAGCGGTGATAGGGGGGGTGCAAACACAGAAGTCTTC. Its protein is CASGDRGGANTEVF. The whole CDR3 protein reads CASGDRGGANTEVFF.

A few counts support this clone. The genes and germline here are from mouse. Read coverage stops 1 residue before the CDR3 terminus; the germline J gene supplies the remainder. The chain uses TRBV26 and TRBJ1-2, with 7 bases fitting TRBD1. The trim removed 4 bases at V and 0 bases at J, leaving 2 bases unmatched. The CDR3 has 14 residues. Looked up from germline, CDR1 is KGHPV and CDR2 is FQNQEV (reference sequence). CDR3 in amino acids: CASSRDSANSDYTF. CDR3 bases read: TGTGCCAGCAGTCGGGACAGTGCAAACTCCGACTACACC.

Details on this clone: Genes and germline are mouse. The observed sequence ends 1 residue before the CDR3 terminus, with the missing tail filled in from the germline J gene. The V call is TRBV26, the J call TRBJ1-2; no definite D call. The ends were cut back, 0 bases at V and 0 bases at J, with 5 bases in the middle. The germline CDR1 and CDR2 sequences are KGHPV and FQNQEV (reference sequence). The CDR3 totals 14 residues. The sequenced CDR3 bases are TGTGCCAGCAGTCTGTCACAAGCAAACTCCGACTACACC. It encodes CASSLSQANSDYT. The complete CDR3 sequence is CASSLSQANSDYTF.

Concerning this clone: Mouse gene names and germline throughout. The read ends 1 residue before the CDR3 terminus; that terminus is restored from the germline J gene. V is TRBV24 and J is TRBJ2-1; 7 positions match TRBD2. Germline V lookup: CDR1 KGHTA, CDR2 FRNEEI. The V and J ends lost 1 base and 3 bases, in that order; junction bases with no gene match: 3. The CDR3 contains 15 residues. CDR3 DNA (partial): TGTGCCAGCAGTCTGTCGACTGGGCCCTATGCTGAGCAGTTC. This encodes CASSLSTGPYAEQF. The entire CDR3 protein is CASSLSTGPYAEQFF.

This clone was seen a handful of times. Mouse germline and gene names are used. Read data end 1 residue before the CDR3 end; the end is taken from the germline J gene. The chain links TRBV26 to TRBJ1-4; 8 nucleotides align to TRBD1. J gave up 2 bases and V 4 bases, and 0 bases lay outside the gene matches. CDR3 size: 14 residues. CDR1 is KGHPV and CDR2 is FQNQEV in the germline V gene (reference sequence). The CDR3 region is CASSRQGSNERLFF. Partial CDR3 DNA: TGTGCCAGCAGTCGACAGGGGTCCAACGAAAGATTATTT. The variable domain in full, completed from reference TRBV26 and TRBJ1-4, reads NSKVIQTPRYLVKGQGQKAKMRCIPEKGHPVVFWYQQNKNNEFKFLINFQNQEVLQQIDMTEKRFSAECPSNSPCSLEIQSSEAGDSALYLCASSRQGSNERLFFGHGTKLSVL.

Points on this clone: Genes here carry mouse names. The read falls 1 residue short of the CDR3 end, and the missing part is taken from the germline J gene. The genes are TRBV5 and TRBJ1-6; unclear D gene. TRBJ1-6 is designated an ORF whose function remains uncertain. CDR1 LGHNA and CDR2 YNLKQL come from the germline V gene (reference sequence). The CDR3 runs 14 residues. With 4 bases removed from V and 2 bases from J, the gap between germline ends came to 6 bases. The covered CDR3 bases are TGTGCCAGCAGCCCACAGCCCTATAATTCGCCCCTCTAC. Residues: CASSPQPYNSPLY. The CDR3 in its entirety is CASSPQPYNSPLYF.

A remark on this clone: Gene names are the mouse ones. The read terminates 1 residue before the CDR3 end, so the remaining end is supplied by the germline J gene. The chain uses TRBV12-1 and TRBJ1-1; D is uncertain. CDR1 and CDR2 from the germline V gene are SGHSN and HYEKVE. The V gene lost 0 bases and the J gene lost 1 base, with 8 bases spanning the gap. The CDR3 runs to 14 residues. CDR3 loop: CASSLVGGNTEVFF. The sequenced part of the CDR3 DNA is TGTGCCAGCTCTCTCGTGGGAGGGAACACAGAAGTCTTC.

This clone qualifies as medium-sized. All gene names here are mouse names. The CDR3 here is CTCSADPGMNTLYF. The covered CDR3 bases are TGCACCTGCAGTGCAGACCCAGGGATGAACACCTTGTAC. The gene calls are TRBV1 and TRBJ2-4, with a possible D match to TRBD1 (5 bases). From the germline J gene comes the end of the CDR3, since the read stops 1 residue before it. From germline, CDR1 is NSQYPW and CDR2 LRSPGD (reference sequence). V shed 0 bases and J shed 6 bases, with 10 bases lying between them. The CDR3 contains 14 residues.

Comments on this clone: Gene and germline names: mouse. CDR3 loop: CASSPQNTGQLYF. The CDR3 DNA, read in part, is TGTGCCAGCAGCCCACAAAACACCGGGCAGCTCTAC. J is TRBJ2-2 and V is TRBV14; D is ambiguous. Sequencing ends 1 residue short of the CDR3 end; the germline J gene provides the rest. Trimming shortened V by 5 bases and J by 1 base, and 6 bases separated the two germline ends. The length of the CDR3 is 13 residues. The germline gives CDR1 SGHDT, CDR2 FRDEAV.

This clone was counted only a few times. Mouse names are used for the genes. Incomplete CDR3 DNA: TGTGCCAGCAGCCCTACAGGGGGCTCCTATGAACAGTAC. It yields the protein CASSPTGGSYEQY. The whole CDR3 sequence is CASSPTGGSYEQYF. V is TRBV26 and J is TRBJ2-7, with 8 nucleotides matching TRBD1. The CDR3 is cut off 1 residue early in the read; its end comes from the germline J gene. The junction had 4 bases not matched to a gene; V was cut back by 6 bases and J by 0 bases. The CDR3 loop spans 14 amino acids. CDR1 and CDR2 from the germline V gene are KGHPV and FQNQEV (reference sequence).

Turning to this clone: Genes here carry mouse names. The read gets to within 1 residue of the CDR3 end, and the germline J gene fills in the rest. The chain couples TRBV4 to TRBJ2-5, with 12 bases fitting TRBD2. The CDR3 is 15 amino acids. CDR1 and CDR2 (germline): LGHDT, YNNKQL (reference sequence). The J segment lost 7 bases and the V segment lost 5 bases, leaving 7 bases of the junction unmatched. The CDR3 loop is CASSQTGGARNTQYF. CDR3 DNA, as far as it was read: TGTGCCAGCAGCCAGACTGGGGGGGCGCGAAACACCCAGTAC. The complete variable domain, with remaining parts taken from reference TRBV4 and TRBJ2-5, reads ETAVFQTPNYHVTQVGNEVSFNCKQTLGHDTMYWYKQDSKKLLKIMFSYNNKQLIVNETVPRRFSPQSSDKAHLNLRIKSVEPEDSAVYLCASSQTGGARNTQYFGPGTRLLVL.

As regards this clone: Germline and genes: mouse. Sequencing ends 1 residue short of the CDR3 end; the germline J gene provides the rest. The chain joins TRBV12-2 to TRBJ2-7; TRBD2 agrees at 8 bases. The germline gives CDR1 SGHLS, CDR2 HYDKME. The CDR3 covers 13 residues. After removal of 0 bases from V and 7 bases from J, the junction contained 4 bases not matched to a gene. CDR3 loop: CASSLGGAREQYF. The part of the CDR3 DNA that was read is TGTGCCAGCTCTCTCGGGGGGGCGAGGGAACAGTAC. Full variable domain (rest looked up from reference TRBV12-2 and TRBJ2-7): NSGVVQSPRYIIKGKGERSILKCIPISGHLSVAWYQQTQGQELKFFIQHYDKMERDKGNLPSRFSVQQFDDYHSEMNMSALELEDSAVYFCASSLGGAREQYFGPGTRLTVL.

A remark on this clone: Genes here carry mouse names. Read sequence stops 1 residue before the CDR3 end, and the germline J gene provides the missing end. The chain recombines TRBV20 with TRBJ2-2; the D gene is possibly TRBD1 (6 bases). Looked up from germline, CDR1 is GFQATS and CDR2 is STVNSAI. The CDR3 is 14 amino acids. V was shortened by 0 bases and J by 4 bases, with 9 bases between the two germline ends. Here the CDR3 reads CGARDPRGTGQLYF. CDR3 DNA, as far as it was read: TGTGGTGCTAGGGATCCCAGGGGCACCGGGCAGCTCTAC.

Comment on this clone: The listed genes are named as in mouse. The read terminates 1 residue ahead of where the CDR3 ends, so the germline J gene completes it. The rearrangement links TRBV2 to TRBJ2-3; TRBD2 is a possible D gene (6 bases). The germline CDR1 and CDR2 sequences are LGHNA and YSYQKL. Trimming left V 2 bases short and J 0 bases short, with 9 bases between. This CDR3 has 15 amino acids. Partial CDR3 DNA: TGTGCCAGCAGCCAACTGGGGTCTAGTGCAGAAACGCTGTAT. Protein product: CASSQLGSSAETLY. The complete CDR3 reads CASSQLGSSAETLYF.

In the case of this clone: Mouse gene names and germline throughout. The read stops 1 residue short of the end of the CDR3; the missing end is completed from the germline J gene. The chain couples TRBV5 to TRBJ2-5; perhaps TRBD2 as D (6 bases). Trimming removed 0 bases at V and 2 bases at J, with 12 bases between. This CDR3 has 16 residues. The germline CDR1 and CDR2 sequences are LGHNA and YNLKQL (reference sequence). CDR3 DNA (partial): TGTGCCAGCAGCCAAGATTTGGGGGTCACCCAAGACACCCAGTAC. This sequence encodes CASSQDLGVTQDTQY. The full CDR3 is CASSQDLGVTQDTQYF.

Comment on this clone: Germline and genes here are mouse. The missing CDR3 end, 1 residue past where the read stops, is filled in from the germline J gene. The rearrangement links TRBV26 to TRBJ1-3; TRBD1 matches at 8 bases. The CDR3 is 15 residues long. The trim removed 2 bases at V and 3 bases at J, leaving 3 bases unmatched. Per the germline V gene, CDR1 is KGHPV and CDR2 is FQNQEV (reference sequence). The sequenced part of the CDR3 DNA is TGTGCCAGCAGTCTGATTGGGACAGGTGGAAATACGCTCTAT. Its protein product is CASSLIGTGGNTLY. The CDR3 reads in full as CASSLIGTGGNTLYF.

Regarding this clone: The genes and germline here are from mouse. The CDR3 is cut off 1 residue early in the read; its end comes from the germline J gene. The chain recombines TRBV2 with TRBJ1-1, with 9 bases fitting TRBD1. Germline-derived CDR1 and CDR2 are LGHNA and YSYQKL. This CDR3 spans 14 amino acids. The ends lost 3 bases at V and 4 bases at J; junction bases unmatched: 3. The covered CDR3 bases are TGTGCCAGCAGCCATGACAGGGGGTTCACAGAAGTCTTC. Translating it yields CASSHDRGFTEVF. The whole CDR3 sequence reads CASSHDRGFTEVFF.

This clone was counted between two and nine times. The listed genes are named as in mouse. The read is 1 residue too short to cover the CDR3 end, so that end is filled in from the germline J gene. The V gene is TRBV17, the J gene TRBJ2-1; D is ambiguous. The V gene lost 2 bases and the J gene lost 3 bases, with 5 bases spanning the gap. The V gene's germline CDR1 is MNHDT and CDR2 YYDKIL. There are 13 residues in the CDR3. Incomplete CDR3 DNA: TGTGCTAGCAGTAGACATTTCTATGCTGAGCAGTTC. Its translation is CASSRHFYAEQF. The whole CDR3 is CASSRHFYAEQFF. Full variable domain (rest looked up from reference TRBV17 and TRBJ2-1): DTTVKQNPRYKLARVGKPVNLICSQTMNHDTMYWYQKKPNQAPKLLLFYYDKILNREADTFEKFQSSRPNNSFCSLYIGSAGLEYSAMYLCASSRHFYAEQFFGPGTRLTVL.

As to this clone: Genes here carry mouse names. The read terminates 1 residue before the CDR3 end, so the remaining end is supplied by the germline J gene. The J gene is TRBJ1-4, the V gene TRBV23; no DNA check was done on the table's D call, TRBD1. Germline lookup yields CDR1 KGHTA and CDR2 FQNQQP. CDR3 length: 15 amino acids. CDR3 residues: CSSSQGRGRAERLFF. The part of the CDR3 DNA that was read is TGCTCCAGCAGTCAAGGCAGGGGGCGCGCCGAAAGATTATTT. Based on the CDR3 plus reference TRBV23 and TRBJ1-4, the full variable domain is DAAVTQKPRYLIKMKGQEAEMKCIPEKGHTAVFWYQQKQSKELKFLIYFQNQQPLDQIDMVKERFSAVCPSSSLCSLGIRTCEAEDSALYLCSSSQGRGRAERLFFGHGTKLSVL.

Remarks on this clone: Mouse gene names apply. The read comes to an end 1 residue before the CDR3 does, leaving the germline J gene to fill in the end. This CDR3 is also generated by other DNA sequences in the sample. This chain connects TRBV26 to TRBJ2-5; no clear D gene. Deletions cut 4 bases from V and 0 bases from J, with 8 bases between. The germline V gene has CDR1 KGHPV and CDR2 FQNQEV (reference sequence). The CDR3 has 14 residues. CDR3: CASSRTVNQDTQYF. The sequenced part of the CDR3 DNA is TGTGCCAGCAGTCGGACGGTTAACCAAGACACCCAGTAC.

On this clone: All gene names here are mouse names. The CDR3 end is not reached by the read, which stops 1 residue before it; the germline J gene fills it in. This rearrangement joins TRBV26 to TRBJ2-3; D is undetermined. CDR1 and CDR2 from the germline V gene are KGHPV and FQNQEV (reference sequence). The CDR3 contains 12 residues. Trimming took 6 bases from V and 0 from J, leaving 4 bases between them. CDR3 residues: CASSSSAETLYF. CDR3 DNA, as far as it was read: TGTGCCAGCAGCTCTAGTGCAGAAACGCTGTAT.